The 3 T cell receptor beta chains below come from one sample, sequenced in a study of blood T cell repertoires in COVID-19. Profiling relied on immunoSEQ multiplex PCR, and the TCRdb table lists in-frame clones only, not all of them. The repertoire holds about 80,000 clones, with 75% to 85% as singletons. Sequenced material: peripheral blood. The receptors were sampled from a man aged 60 to 69 with COVID-19, enrolled during active disease.

The rearrangement joins TRBV6-2 or TRBV6-3 to TRBJ2-7, with D perhaps matching TRBD2 (5 bases). The CDR3 length is 15 residues. The germline gives CDR1 MNHEY, CDR2 SVGEGT. The ends were cut back, 0 bases at V and 3 bases at J, with 12 bases in the middle. Here the CDR3 reads CASSYSGGRLYEQYF. The CDR3 bases are TGTGCCAGCAGTTACTCGGGCGGGCGCCTCTACGAGCAGTACTTC.

Only one count was recorded for this clone. CDR3 region: CASSILAGGTGELFF. As DNA, the CDR3 is TGTGCCAGTAGTATCCTAGCGGGGGGCACCGGGGAGCTGTTTTTT. The rearrangement links TRBV19 to TRBJ2-2, with 11 bases aligning to TRBD2. Germline CDR1 and CDR2: LNHDA and SQIVND (reference sequence). Unmatched junction bases numbered 1, after V lost 3 bases and J lost 4 bases. This CDR3 spans 15 amino acids.

The genes are TRBV6-7 and TRBJ2-4; D is unresolved. TRBV6-7 is known as an ORF, though its function is uncertain. The CDR3 length is 16 residues. V lost 7 bases, J lost 0 bases, and 16 bases lay in between. CDR3 nucleotides: TGTGCCAGCACTTCCCAGGCAGAAGGAGCCAAAAACATTCAGTACTTC. The encoded protein is CASTSQAEGAKNIQYF.